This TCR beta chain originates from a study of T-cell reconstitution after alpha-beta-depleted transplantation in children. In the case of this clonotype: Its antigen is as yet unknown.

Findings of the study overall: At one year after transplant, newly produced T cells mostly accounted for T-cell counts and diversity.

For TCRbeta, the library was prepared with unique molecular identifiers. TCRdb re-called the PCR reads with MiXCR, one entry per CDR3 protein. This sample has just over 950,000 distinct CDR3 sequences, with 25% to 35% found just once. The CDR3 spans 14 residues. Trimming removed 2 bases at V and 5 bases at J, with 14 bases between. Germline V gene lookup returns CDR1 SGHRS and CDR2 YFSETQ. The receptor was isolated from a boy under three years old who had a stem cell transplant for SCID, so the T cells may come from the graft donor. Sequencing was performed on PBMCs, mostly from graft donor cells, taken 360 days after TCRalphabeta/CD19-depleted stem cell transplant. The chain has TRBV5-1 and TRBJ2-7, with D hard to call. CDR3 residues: CASSLLTGGHEQYF. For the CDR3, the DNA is TGCGCCAGCAGCTTACTCACCGGCGGACACGAGCAGTACTTC. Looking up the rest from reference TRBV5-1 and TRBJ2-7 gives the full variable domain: KAGVTQTPRYLIKTRGQQVTLSCSPISGHRSVSWYQQTPGQGLQFLFEYFSETQRNKGNFPGRFSGRQFSNSRSEMNVSTLELGDSALYLCASSLLTGGHEQYFGPGTRLTVT.